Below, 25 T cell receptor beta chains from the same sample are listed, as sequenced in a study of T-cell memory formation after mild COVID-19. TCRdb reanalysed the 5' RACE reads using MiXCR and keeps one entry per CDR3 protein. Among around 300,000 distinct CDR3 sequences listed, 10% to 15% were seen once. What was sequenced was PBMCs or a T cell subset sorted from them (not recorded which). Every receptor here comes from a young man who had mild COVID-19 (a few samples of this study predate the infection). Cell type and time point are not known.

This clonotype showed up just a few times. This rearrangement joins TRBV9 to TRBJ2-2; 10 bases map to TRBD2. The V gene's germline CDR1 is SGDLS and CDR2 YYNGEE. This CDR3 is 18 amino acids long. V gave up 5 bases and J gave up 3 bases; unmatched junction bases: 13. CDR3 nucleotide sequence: TGTGCCAGCAGTCCACATGGTCTAGCGGGGGTCGACACCGGGGAGCTGTTTTTT. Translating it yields CASSPHGLAGVDTGELFF.

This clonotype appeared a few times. CDR3 region: CASSLVTVMNTEAFF. DNA for the CDR3: TGTGCCAGCAGTTTAGTAACCGTAATGAACACTGAAGCTTTCTTT. This chain uses TRBV12-3 or TRBV12-4 with TRBJ1-1; the D is unclear. V was pared by 1 base and J by 0 bases, with 9 bases between. CDR3 length: 15 amino acids.

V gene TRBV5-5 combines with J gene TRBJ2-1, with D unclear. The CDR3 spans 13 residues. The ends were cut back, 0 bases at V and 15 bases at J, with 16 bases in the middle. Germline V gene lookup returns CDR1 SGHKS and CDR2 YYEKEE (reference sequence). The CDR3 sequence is CASSLVPGPNRFF. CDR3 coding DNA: TGTGCCAGCAGCTTGGTTCCCGGGCCCAATCGGTTCTTC.

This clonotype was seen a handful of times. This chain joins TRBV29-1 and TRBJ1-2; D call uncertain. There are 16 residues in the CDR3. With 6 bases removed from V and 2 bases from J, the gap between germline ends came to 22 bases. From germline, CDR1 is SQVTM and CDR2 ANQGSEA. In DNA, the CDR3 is TGCAGCGTCACCGATACGGTCTGGGCCGGGAACTATGGCTACACCTTC. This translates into CSVTDTVWAGNYGYTF.

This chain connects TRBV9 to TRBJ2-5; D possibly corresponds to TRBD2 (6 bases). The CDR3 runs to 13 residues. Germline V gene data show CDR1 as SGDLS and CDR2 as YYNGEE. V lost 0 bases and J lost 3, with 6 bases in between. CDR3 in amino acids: CASSVGLEETQYF. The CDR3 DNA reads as TGTGCCAGCAGCGTAGGACTAGAAGAGACCCAGTACTTC.

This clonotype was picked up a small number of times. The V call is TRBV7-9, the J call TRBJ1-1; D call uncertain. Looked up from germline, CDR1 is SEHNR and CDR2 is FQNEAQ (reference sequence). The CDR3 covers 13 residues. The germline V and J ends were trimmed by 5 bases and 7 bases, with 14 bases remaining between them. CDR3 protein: CASSLGPISEAFF. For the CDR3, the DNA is TGTGCCAGCAGCCTAGGACCAATTAGTGAAGCTTTCTTT.

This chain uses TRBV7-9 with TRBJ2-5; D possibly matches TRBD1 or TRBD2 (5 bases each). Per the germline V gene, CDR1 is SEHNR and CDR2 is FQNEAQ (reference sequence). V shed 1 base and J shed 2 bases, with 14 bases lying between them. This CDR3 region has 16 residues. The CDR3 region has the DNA TGTGCCAGCAGCTTAGAAGAGCGGACACTTCAAGAGACCCAGTACTTC. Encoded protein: CASSLEERTLQETQYF.

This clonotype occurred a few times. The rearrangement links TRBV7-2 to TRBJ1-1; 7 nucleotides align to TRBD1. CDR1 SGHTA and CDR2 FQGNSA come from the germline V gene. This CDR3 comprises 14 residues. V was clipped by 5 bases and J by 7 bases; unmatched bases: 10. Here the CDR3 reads CASSGRQGLGEAFF. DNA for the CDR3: TGTGCCAGCAGCGGTCGACAGGGACTCGGTGAAGCTTTCTTT.

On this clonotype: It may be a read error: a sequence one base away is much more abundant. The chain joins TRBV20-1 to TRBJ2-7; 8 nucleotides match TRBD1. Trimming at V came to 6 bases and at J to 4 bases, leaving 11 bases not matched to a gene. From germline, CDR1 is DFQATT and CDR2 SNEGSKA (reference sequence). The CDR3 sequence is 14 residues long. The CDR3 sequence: CSAKGQGSTYEQYV. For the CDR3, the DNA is TGCAGTGCAAAAGGACAGGGATCCACTTACGAGCAGTACGTC.

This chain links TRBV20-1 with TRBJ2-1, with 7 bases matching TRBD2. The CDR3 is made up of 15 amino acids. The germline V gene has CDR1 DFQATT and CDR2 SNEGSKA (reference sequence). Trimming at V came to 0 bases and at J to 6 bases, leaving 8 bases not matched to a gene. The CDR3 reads CSARDGAGASNEQFF. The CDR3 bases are TGCAGTGCTAGAGATGGTGCGGGAGCCAGCAATGAGCAGTTCTTC.

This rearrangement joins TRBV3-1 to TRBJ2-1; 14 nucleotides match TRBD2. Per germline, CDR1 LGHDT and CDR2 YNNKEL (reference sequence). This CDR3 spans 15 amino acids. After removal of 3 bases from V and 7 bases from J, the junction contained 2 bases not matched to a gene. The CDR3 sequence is CASSHGLAGGNEQFF. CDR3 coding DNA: TGTGCCAGCAGCCATGGACTAGCGGGGGGAAATGAGCAGTTCTTC.

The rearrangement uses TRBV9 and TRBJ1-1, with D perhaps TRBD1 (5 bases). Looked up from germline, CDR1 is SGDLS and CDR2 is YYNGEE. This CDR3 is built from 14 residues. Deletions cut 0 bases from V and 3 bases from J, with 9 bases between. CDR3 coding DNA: TGTGCCAGCAGCGTAGGGGGCGAGGACACTGAAGCTTTCTTT. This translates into CASSVGGEDTEAFF.

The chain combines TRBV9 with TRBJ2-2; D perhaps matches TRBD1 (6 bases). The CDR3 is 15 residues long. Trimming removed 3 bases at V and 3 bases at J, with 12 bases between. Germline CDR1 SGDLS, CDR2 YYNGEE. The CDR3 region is CASSAQGIDTGELFF. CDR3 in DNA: TGTGCCAGCAGCGCACAGGGTATCGACACCGGGGAGCTGTTTTTT. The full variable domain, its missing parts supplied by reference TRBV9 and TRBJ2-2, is DSGVTQTPKHLITATGQRVTLRCSPRSGDLSVYWYQQSLDQGLQFLIQYYNGEERAKGNILERFSAQQFPDLHSELNLSSLELGDSALYFCASSAQGIDTGELFFGEGSRLTVL.

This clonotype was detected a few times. CDR3 sequence (DNA): TGTGCCAGCAACCCTAGACAGGTGAACACCGGGGAGCTGTTTTTT. This encodes CASNPRQVNTGELFF. The chain carries TRBV6-2 or TRBV6-3 and TRBJ2-2; D possibly corresponds to TRBD1 (6 bases). With 7 bases removed from V and 1 base from J, the gap between germline ends came to 13 bases. Germline V gene sequence: CDR1 MNHEY, CDR2 SVGEGT. CDR3 length equals 15 residues.

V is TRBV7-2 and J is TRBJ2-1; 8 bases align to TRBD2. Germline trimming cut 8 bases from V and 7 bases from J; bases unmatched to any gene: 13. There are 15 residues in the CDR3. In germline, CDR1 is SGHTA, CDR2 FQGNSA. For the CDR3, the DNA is TGTGCCAGCGCTCGCTTTGGACTAGCCGCGAATGAGCAGTTCTTC. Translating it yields CASARFGLAANEQFF.

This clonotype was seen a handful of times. The DNA of the CDR3 is TGCAGTGCTATCACGCCGGGACCCTCCGGGGACACCATATATTTT. As protein: CSAITPGPSGDTIYF. The rearrangement links TRBV20-1 to TRBJ1-3, with D perhaps TRBD1 (5 bases). Trimming pared 4 bases from V and 8 bases from J, leaving 21 bases between. The CDR3 spans 15 residues. Germline V gives CDR1 DFQATT, CDR2 SNEGSKA (reference sequence).

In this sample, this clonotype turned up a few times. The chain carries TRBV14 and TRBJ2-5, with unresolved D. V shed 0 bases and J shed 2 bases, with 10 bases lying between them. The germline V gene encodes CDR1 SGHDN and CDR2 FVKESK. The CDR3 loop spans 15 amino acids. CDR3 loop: CASSQDRSMQETQYF. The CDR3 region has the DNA TGTGCCAGCAGCCAAGATCGGAGCATGCAAGAGACCCAGTACTTC.

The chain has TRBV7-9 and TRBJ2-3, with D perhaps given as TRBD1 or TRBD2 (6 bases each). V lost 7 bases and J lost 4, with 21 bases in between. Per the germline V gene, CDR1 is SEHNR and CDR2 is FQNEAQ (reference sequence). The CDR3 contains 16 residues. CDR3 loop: CASNPGDGGRADTQYF. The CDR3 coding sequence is TGTGCCAGCAACCCCGGGGACGGGGGCCGGGCAGATACGCAGTATTTT.

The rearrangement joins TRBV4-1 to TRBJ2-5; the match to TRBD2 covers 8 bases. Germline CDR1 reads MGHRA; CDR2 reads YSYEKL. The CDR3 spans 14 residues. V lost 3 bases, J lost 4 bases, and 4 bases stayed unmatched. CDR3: CASSQGLGGETQYF. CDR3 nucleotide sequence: TGCGCCAGCAGCCAGGGACTAGGAGGAGAGACCCAGTACTTC.

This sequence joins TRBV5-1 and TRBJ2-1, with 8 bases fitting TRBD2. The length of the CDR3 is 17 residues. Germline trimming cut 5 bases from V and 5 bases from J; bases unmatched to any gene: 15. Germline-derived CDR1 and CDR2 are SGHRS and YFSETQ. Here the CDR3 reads CASSRGLGLATDNEQFF. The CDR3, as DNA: TGCGCCAGCAGTCGGGGTCTTGGACTAGCTACCGACAATGAGCAGTTCTTC.

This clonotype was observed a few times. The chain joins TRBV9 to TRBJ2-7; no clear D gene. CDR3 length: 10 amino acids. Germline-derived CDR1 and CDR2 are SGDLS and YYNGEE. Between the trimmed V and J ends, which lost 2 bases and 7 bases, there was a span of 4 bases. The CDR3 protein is CASSVEEQYF. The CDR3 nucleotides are TGTGCCAGCAGCGTGGAAGAGCAGTACTTC.

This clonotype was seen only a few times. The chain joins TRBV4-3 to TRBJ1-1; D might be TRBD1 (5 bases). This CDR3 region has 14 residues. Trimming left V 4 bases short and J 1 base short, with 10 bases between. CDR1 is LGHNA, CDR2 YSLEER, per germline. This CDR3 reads CASSRRETNTEAFF. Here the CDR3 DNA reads TGCGCCAGCAGCCGCAGGGAGACGAACACTGAAGCTTTCTTT.

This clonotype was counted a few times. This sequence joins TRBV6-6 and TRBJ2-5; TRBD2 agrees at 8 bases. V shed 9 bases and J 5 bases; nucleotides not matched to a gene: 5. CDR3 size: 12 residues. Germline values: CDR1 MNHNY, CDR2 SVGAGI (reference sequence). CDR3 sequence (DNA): TGTGCCAGTTATAGCGGGGCGGAGACCCAGTACTTC. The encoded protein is CASYSGAETQYF.

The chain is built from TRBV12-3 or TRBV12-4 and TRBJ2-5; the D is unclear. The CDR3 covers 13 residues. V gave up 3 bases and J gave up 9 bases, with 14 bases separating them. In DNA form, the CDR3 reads TGTGCCAGCAGTTTGGGTTTGGTCCTCTCCCAGTACTTC. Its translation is CASSLGLVLSQYF.

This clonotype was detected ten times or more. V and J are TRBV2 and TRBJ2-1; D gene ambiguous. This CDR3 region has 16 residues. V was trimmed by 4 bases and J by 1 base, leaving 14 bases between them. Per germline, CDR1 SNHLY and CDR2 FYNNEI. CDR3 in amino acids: CASSAAGPPSYNEQFF. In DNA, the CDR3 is TGTGCCAGCAGTGCCGCCGGCCCCCCATCCTACAATGAGCAGTTCTTC.